This is a list of T cell receptor beta chains from one sample in a study of regulatory T cells in long-lasting Graves disease. From the multiplex PCR reads, TCRdb called clonotypes with MiXCR, one entry per CDR3 protein. The sample records around 400,000 distinct CDR3 sequences, roughly 15% being singletons. These data are also associated with another study on T cells in Graves' hyperthyroidism and ophthalmopathy.

The source material was peripheral blood mononuclear cells (PBMCs), sampled at new diagnosis, from a patient treated with antithyroid drugs. These receptors came from a woman aged 40 to 49 with Graves disease. Both conserved end residues are part of each CDR3. A D gene is named only where the DNA matches it firmly. A clone size is listed for some rows: how often the clone was seen (once, few, many), or a class if it is expanded.

clone_size: many; d_call: NA; cdr3_length: 11; v_call: TRBV2; j_call: TRBJ2-3; cdr3_nt: TGTGCCACCCGATTTTCAGATACGCAGTATTTT; cdr3_aa: CATRFSDTQYF
clone_size: few; d_call: TRBD2; cdr3_length: 15; v_call: TRBV20-1; j_call: TRBJ2-1; cdr3_nt: TGCAGTGCTCGAGCCATTAGCGGGAGGGCCAATGAGCAGTTCTTC; cdr3_aa: CSARAISGRANEQFF
clone_size: NA; d_call: NA; cdr3_length: 14; v_call: TRBV30; j_call: TRBJ1-1; cdr3_nt: TGTGCCTGGAGTGCCGGTAGACCCAACACTGAAGCTTTCTTT; cdr3_aa: CAWSAGRPNTEAFF
clone_size: many; d_call: NA; cdr3_length: 13; v_call: TRBV30; j_call: TRBJ1-5; cdr3_nt: TGTGCCTGGAGTCTTGGGGGCTCTCAGCCCCAGCATTTT; cdr3_aa: CAWSLGGSQPQHF
clone_size: many; d_call: TRBD1; cdr3_length: 14; v_call: TRBV2; j_call: TRBJ1-4; cdr3_nt: TGTGCCAGCAGTGCGACAGGGGGGTCGGAAAAACTGTTTTTT; cdr3_aa: CASSATGGSEKLFF
clone_size: NA; d_call: TRBD2; cdr3_length: 17; v_call: TRBV11-2; j_call: TRBJ2-3; cdr3_nt: TGTGCCAGCAGCGCCCGACCCCTAGCGGGAGTAACAGATACGCAGTATTTT; cdr3_aa: CASSARPLAGVTDTQYF
clone_size: many; d_call: NA; cdr3_length: 14; v_call: TRBV7-8; j_call: TRBJ1-5; cdr3_nt: TGTGCCAGCAGCTTGCAAGGTGGAGTTCAGCCCCAGCATTTT; cdr3_aa: CASSLQGGVQPQHF
clone_size: many; d_call: TRBD2; cdr3_length: 16; v_call: TRBV2; j_call: TRBJ2-1; cdr3_nt: TGTGCCAGCAGGGTCCGGACTAGCGGGAACTACAATGAGCAGTTCTTC; cdr3_aa: CASRVRTSGNYNEQFF
clone_size: many; d_call: TRBD2; cdr3_length: 15; v_call: TRBV14; j_call: TRBJ2-3; cdr3_nt: TGTGCCAGCAGTGGGATAGCGGGAGAACTAGATACGCAGTATTTT; cdr3_aa: CASSGIAGELDTQYF
clone_size: few; d_call: TRBD1; cdr3_length: 15; v_call: TRBV18; j_call: TRBJ1-5; cdr3_nt: TGTGCCAGCTCCTCCGGGACAGGGATCAATCAGCCCCAGCATTTT; cdr3_aa: CASSSGTGINQPQHF
clone_size: many; d_call: TRBD2; cdr3_length: 15; v_call: TRBV19; j_call: TRBJ2-5; cdr3_nt: TGTGCCAGTAGTACCGGGACTAGCGGGGCCCCGACCCAGTACTTC; cdr3_aa: CASSTGTSGAPTQYF
clone_size: NA; d_call: NA; cdr3_length: 16; v_call: TRBV18; j_call: TRBJ2-3; cdr3_nt: TGTGCCAGCTCACCGGGCCAAAATTCCCTCACAGATACGCAGTATTTT; cdr3_aa: CASSPGQNSLTDTQYF
clone_size: few; d_call: NA; cdr3_length: 12; v_call: TRBV30; j_call: TRBJ2-3; cdr3_nt: TGTGCCTGGAGTGGATTGTGGGATACGCAGTATTTT; cdr3_aa: CAWSGLWDTQYF
clone_size: many; d_call: TRBD2; cdr3_length: 15; v_call: TRBV30; j_call: TRBJ2-1; cdr3_nt: TGTGCCTGGAGTGTACTGCTAGCGGGAGAGAAGGAGCAGTTCTTC; cdr3_aa: CAWSVLLAGEKEQFF
clone_size: many; d_call: NA; cdr3_length: 14; v_call: TRBV2; j_call: TRBJ2-7; cdr3_nt: TGTGCCAGCAGTGATTTGGTCGGGAGCCACGAGCAGTACTTC; cdr3_aa: CASSDLVGSHEQYF
clone_size: many; d_call: TRBD2; cdr3_length: 15; v_call: TRBV11-2; j_call: TRBJ2-3; cdr3_nt: TGTGCCAGCAGCTTCTCTAGCGGAGGCACAGATACGCAGTATTTT; cdr3_aa: CASSFSSGGTDTQYF
clone_size: many; d_call: TRBD1; cdr3_length: 15; v_call: TRBV6-1; j_call: TRBJ1-2; cdr3_nt: TGTGCCAGCCTCCGGGACAGAAGATCTAACTATGGCTACACCTTC; cdr3_aa: CASLRDRRSNYGYTF
clone_size: NA; d_call: NA; cdr3_length: 15; v_call: TRBV3-1; j_call: TRBJ1-3; cdr3_nt: TGTGCCAGCAGCCAAGCAGGGAGTTCTGGAAACACCATATATTTT; cdr3_aa: CASSQAGSSGNTIYF
clone_size: NA; d_call: NA; cdr3_length: 14; v_call: TRBV5-1; j_call: TRBJ2-3; cdr3_nt: TGCGCCAGCAGCCCACCGGACTTCACAGATACGCAGTATTTT; cdr3_aa: CASSPPDFTDTQYF
clone_size: NA; d_call: TRBD2; cdr3_length: 15; v_call: TRBV19; j_call: TRBJ2-1; cdr3_nt: TGTGCCAGTAGTAAACTAGCGGATACCTACAATGAGCAGTTCTTC; cdr3_aa: CASSKLADTYNEQFF
clone_size: many; d_call: NA; cdr3_length: 16; v_call: TRBV9; j_call: TRBJ1-1; cdr3_nt: TGTGCCAGCAGCCTAAGGGGTCCGGGGGCAGACACTGAAGCTTTCTTT; cdr3_aa: CASSLRGPGADTEAFF
clone_size: many; d_call: NA; cdr3_length: 17; v_call: TRBV6-1; j_call: TRBJ2-3; cdr3_nt: TGTGCCAGCAAAACAGGGATAACAGGGAGTGGGACAGATACGCAGTATTTT; cdr3_aa: CASKTGITGSGTDTQYF
clone_size: many; d_call: TRBD1; cdr3_length: 13; v_call: TRBV11-2; j_call: TRBJ2-7; cdr3_nt: TGTGCCAGCAGCTCCTACAGGGGGCACGAGCAGTACTTC; cdr3_aa: CASSSYRGHEQYF
clone_size: many; d_call: NA; cdr3_length: 14; v_call: TRBV9; j_call: TRBJ1-1; cdr3_nt: TGTGCCAGCAGCGCCCTCCGGGGCGTTACTGAAGCTTTCTTT; cdr3_aa: CASSALRGVTEAFF
clone_size: many; d_call: NA; cdr3_length: 16; v_call: TRBV12-3/TRBV12-4; j_call: TRBJ2-1; cdr3_nt: TGTGCCAGCAGTTTACTGGGGATTCTCTCCTACAATGAGCAGTTCTTC; cdr3_aa: CASSLLGILSYNEQFF
clone_size: few; d_call: NA; cdr3_length: 15; v_call: TRBV5-5; j_call: TRBJ2-2; cdr3_nt: TGTGCCAGCAGCTTGGGGCCCTACGGCACCGGGGAGCTGTTTTTT; cdr3_aa: CASSLGPYGTGELFF
clone_size: many; d_call: TRBD1; cdr3_length: 17; v_call: TRBV7-6; j_call: TRBJ2-6; cdr3_nt: TGTGCCAGCAGCCGAGGACAGGGCAGATCTGGGGCCAACGTCCTGACTTTC; cdr3_aa: CASSRGQGRSGANVLTF
clone_size: NA; d_call: NA; cdr3_length: 13; v_call: TRBV12-3/TRBV12-4; j_call: TRBJ2-3; cdr3_nt: TGTGCCAGCAGTTTGCGGGATTTGGATACGCAGTATTTT; cdr3_aa: CASSLRDLDTQYF
clone_size: NA; d_call: NA; cdr3_length: 13; v_call: TRBV3-2; j_call: TRBJ1-1; cdr3_nt: TGTGCCAGCAGCCAAGATTGGGAAAGGGAAGCTTTCTTT; cdr3_aa: CASSQDWEREAFF